This entry features one TCR beta chain sequence. The target of this receptor is not known. No clone much larger than this one lies a single base away; base qualities are absent. The immunoSEQ Assay, a bias-controlled multiplex PCR, was used to amplify TCRbeta CDR3 regions from genomic DNA. Under the source paper's analysis protocol: The number of nucleated cells in each sample was estimated from the amplification of reference gene primers within the assay. To quantify the absolute abundance of each unique TCRbeta CDR3 rearrangement, sequence reads were collapsed and filtered. For each sample, productive Simpson clonality was calculated by taking the square root of Simpson's diversity index across productive rearrangements. Sourced from immuneACCESS, this table was stored by TCRdb with only in-frame sequences that have V and J called. A share of the clones is absent; for the studies checked, an unresolved V gene accounts for under half, and the remainder has no known explanation. The DNA gave D and trimming, while V, J and clone size come from that table. The sample contains a few hundred thousand clones, about 85% of them found a single time. Over 15% of the sample is held by the ten biggest clonotypes.

The collaborating institutions used their own protocols to collect whole blood in K2EDTA tubes. For TCRbeta analysis, collaborators shipped samples as frozen whole blood, isolated PBMCs, or DNA extracted from either of those sample types. The data belong to a study of blood T cell repertoires in COVID-19 (TCRdb year 2020). At the level of the whole study: The collaborator samples originated in the United States, Italy and Spain and spanned the acute and convalescent phases of COVID-19. The samples were drawn from the first 160 participants of the ongoing ImmuneRACE study and from 1,254 subjects provided by 6 global collaborators. Subjects who had been exposed to COVID-19, were actively infected with it, or had recovered from it provided the deeply sampled blood TCRbeta repertoires that made up the dataset. HLA class I and class II types, where available, came from metadata supplied by the sample provider rather than from assay-based typing. The repertoires were released in a freely available public database meant as a resource for research on the immune response to SARS-CoV-2. Nearly every sample came with metadata listing a de-identified subject ID, COVID-19 status, age in years and sex. The material from the prospective study consisted of cDNA or gDNA derived from T cells, B-cell-depleted T cells, or PBMCs. Beyond this particular receptor, the publication reports: The quantity of clinical and demographic metadata differed by source and by participant and was supplied without curation.

Sequencing was carried out using peripheral blood. The receptor comes from an elderly woman with active or convalescent COVID-19.

The bases read TGTGCCAGCAGCTCCCGGACTGGTACGCAGTATTTT. Its protein is CASSSRTGTQYF. The chain employs TRBV6-2 or TRBV6-3 and TRBJ2-3; the D gene is perhaps TRBD2, from 5 matching bases. CDR1 MNHEY and CDR2 SVGEGT were looked up in the germline V gene. Reading from cysteine to phenylalanine, the CDR3 counts 12 amino acids. The kept DNA is CDR3 alone, 36 bases in frame from the first base. V loses 6 bases, J loses 8 bases, and the germline ends lie 12 bases apart.